These 19 T cell receptor beta chains originate from one sample sequenced in a study of blood T cell repertoires in COVID-19. Sequenced by immunoSEQ multiplex PCR; TCRdb stores in-frame clones only, minus some. The data hold about 300,000 clones, with nearly 90% observed a single time. What was sequenced was peripheral blood. The receptor set was obtained from a woman between 25 and 40 years old with COVID-19, enrolled during active disease.

The V and J genes are TRBV28 and TRBJ1-2, with D uncertain. Per the germline V gene, CDR1 is MDHEN and CDR2 is SYDVKM. Trimming removed 5 bases from V and 4 bases from J, with 14 bases in between. The CDR3 length is 14 residues. In DNA, the CDR3 is TGTGCCAGCAGTGACTACAGTGGATTCTATGGCTACACCTTC. This translates into CASSDYSGFYGYTF.

This chain uses TRBV5-1 with TRBJ1-4, with D possibly TRBD1 on 6 matching bases. CDR3 length: 16 amino acids. The V gene's germline CDR1 is SGHRS and CDR2 YFSETQ. Trimming left V 3 bases short and J 3 bases short, with 15 bases between. Written as DNA, the CDR3 is TGCGCCAGCAGCTCAGGGGCCCCGCGGGCTAATGAAAAACTGTTTTTT. Translating gives CASSSGAPRANEKLFF.

In its sample, this clone was seen a few times. The chain uses TRBV2 and TRBJ1-1, with D possibly being TRBD1 (6 bases). From germline, CDR1 is SNHLY and CDR2 FYNNEI. V lost 7 bases, J lost 1 base, and 10 bases lay in between. This CDR3 has 13 amino acids. The CDR3 coding sequence is TGTGCCAGCAAGCTACAGGGGAACACTGAAGCTTTCTTT. Translated: CASKLQGNTEAFF.

The V and J genes are TRBV7-9 and TRBJ1-2; the match to TRBD1 covers 8 bases. The V gene end was trimmed by 10 bases and the J gene end by 12 bases; junction bases not matched to a gene: 13. CDR1 and CDR2 (germline): SEHNR, FQNEAQ (reference sequence). There are 12 residues in the CDR3. The CDR3 protein is CATPLQQGGHTF. The CDR3 DNA reads as TGTGCCACCCCTCTCCAACAGGGGGGTCACACCTTC.

The J gene is TRBJ2-3, the V gene TRBV7-2, with D perhaps TRBD2 (6 bases). Germline V gene sequence: CDR1 SGHTA, CDR2 FQGNSA. Trimming took 3 bases from V and 1 from J, leaving 8 bases between them. This CDR3 has 14 residues. The CDR3 is CASSFTGGTDTQYF. The CDR3 DNA reads as TGTGCCAGCAGCTTCACGGGGGGCACAGATACGCAGTATTTT.

This clone was seen more than once but under ten times. V usage is TRBV29-1 and J usage is TRBJ2-7; no definite D call. The length of the CDR3 is 11 residues. Looked up from germline, CDR1 is SQVTM and CDR2 is ANQGSEA. Trimming shortened V by 1 base and J by 4 bases, and 5 bases separated the two germline ends. CDR3 nucleotide sequence: TGCAGCGTTGAAGGTTCGTACGAGCAGTACGTC. Translating gives CSVEGSYEQYV.

The CDR3 loop reads CASSLGRTGRLLGTQYF. The CDR3 DNA reads as TGCGCCAGCAGCTTGGGAAGGACAGGGCGCCTCCTGGGGACCCAGTACTTC. The chain has TRBV5-1 and TRBJ2-5; TRBD1 aligns across 8 bases. The germline gives CDR1 SGHRS, CDR2 YFSETQ. The CDR3 consists of 17 residues. Trimming took 0 bases from V and 7 from J; bases not matched to a gene: 14.

The V call is TRBV7-9, the J call TRBJ2-7, with a weak D call TRBD2 (5 bases). Trimming left V 1 base short and J 3 bases short, with 7 bases between. The CDR3 extends over 13 amino acids. The germline gives CDR1 SEHNR, CDR2 FQNEAQ (reference sequence). This CDR3 reads CASSLEEDYEQYV. The CDR3 nucleotides read TGTGCCAGCAGCTTAGAGGAGGACTACGAGCAGTACGTC.

The chain is built from TRBV4-1 and TRBJ1-5; D might be TRBD1 (5 bases). CDR3 length equals 16 residues. CDR1 MGHRA and CDR2 YSYEKL come from the germline V gene. The germline V and J ends were trimmed by 4 bases and 5 bases, with 18 bases remaining between them. The CDR3 nucleotides read TGCGCCAGCAGCCCAGCAAGGGGACTGTCTGATCAGCCCCAGCATTTT. It translates to CASSPARGLSDQPQHF.

This chain links TRBV4-1 with TRBJ1-5; TRBD1 matches at 7 bases. The V gene's germline CDR1 is MGHRA and CDR2 YSYEKL. The trim removed 5 bases at V and 2 bases at J, leaving 3 bases unmatched. The CDR3 covers 14 residues. The CDR3 DNA follows: TGCGCCAGCAGCGTAGACAGGGGCAATCAGCCCCAGCATTTT. Translating it yields CASSVDRGNQPQHF.

CDR3 sequence reads: CASSLLAKNIQYF. CDR3 nucleotides: TGTGCCAGCAGTTTACTAGCCAAAAACATTCAGTACTTC. The J gene is TRBJ2-4, the V gene TRBV12-3 or TRBV12-4; no clear D. The CDR3 has 13 amino acids. Trimming took 2 bases from V and 0 from J, leaving 2 bases between them.

The chain combines TRBV7-5 with TRBJ2-7; TRBD1 is taken as the D call from the table, unchecked against the DNA. TRBV7-5 is deemed a pseudogene. The CDR3 extends over 13 amino acids. CDR3 nucleotides: TGTGCCAGGAGACAGGGTCCCCCGTGGGAGCAGTACGTC. Encoded protein: CARRQGPPWEQYV.

V is TRBV7-6 and J is TRBJ2-1; 7 bases align to TRBD1. The CDR3 covers 15 residues. With V trimmed by 4 bases and J by 5 bases, 8 bases remained unmatched. The germline V gene has CDR1 SGHVS and CDR2 FNYEAQ. The CDR3 protein is CASSSRQGENNEQFF. CDR3 DNA sequence: TGTGCCAGCAGCTCTCGACAGGGCGAGAACAATGAGCAGTTCTTC.

This clone occurred once. This sequence joins TRBV11-2 and TRBJ2-1; 8 bases are shared with TRBD1. The germline V gene encodes CDR1 SGHAT and CDR2 FQNNGV. This CDR3 has 15 amino acids. Germline trimming cut 5 bases from V and 5 bases from J; bases unmatched to any gene: 8. CDR3 sequence reads: CASSPRTGRNNEQFF. Here the CDR3 DNA reads TGTGCCAGCAGCCCTCGGACAGGGAGAAACAATGAGCAGTTCTTC.

This clone was counted only a few times. The chain links TRBV5-5 to TRBJ2-1; tentative D call: TRBD2 (6 bases). The CDR3 is made up of 11 amino acids. The V gene's germline CDR1 is SGHKS and CDR2 YYEKEE (reference sequence). V was cut by 0 bases and J by 12 bases, with 7 bases left in between. As DNA, the CDR3 is TGTGCCAGCAGCTTGGTGGGGGGGCAGTTCTTC. Encoded protein: CASSLVGGQFF.

V gene TRBV11-2 combines with J gene TRBJ1-4, with D possibly matching TRBD1 (6 bases). The CDR3 consists of 16 residues. Trimming removed 5 bases from V and 7 bases from J, with 20 bases in between. Germline CDR1 SGHAT, CDR2 FQNNGV. The CDR3 loop is CASSPLRGSAAEKLFF. The CDR3 DNA sequence: TGTGCCAGCAGCCCCCTGAGGGGGTCTGCGGCTGAAAAACTGTTTTTT.

V gene TRBV4-2 combines with J gene TRBJ1-6, with D tentatively TRBD1 (5 bases). Looked up from germline, CDR1 is LGHNA and CDR2 is YNFKEQ. V shed 3 bases and J shed 8 bases, with 14 bases lying between them. The CDR3 covers 15 residues. CDR3: CASSQEGEADSPLHF. The CDR3 DNA follows: TGTGCCAGCAGCCAGGAAGGGGAGGCGGATTCACCCCTCCACTTT.

The V call is TRBV2, the J call TRBJ1-5; D gene ambiguous. The V gene lost 5 bases and the J gene lost 5 bases, with 13 bases spanning the gap. CDR1 is SNHLY and CDR2 is FYNNEI in the germline V gene. The length of the CDR3 is 14 residues. CDR3 region: CASSWVPRDQPQHF. CDR3 bases: TGTGCCAGCAGTTGGGTCCCCCGGGATCAGCCCCAGCATTTT.

This chain joins TRBV7-2 and TRBJ2-7, with TRBD1 as a possible D gene (6 bases). The CDR3 is 17 residues long. Germline CDR1 and CDR2: SGHTA and FQGNSA. The germline V and J ends were trimmed by 1 base and 7 bases, with 23 bases remaining between them. DNA of the CDR3: TGTGCCAGCAGCTTAGGTCCCAGCTGGGGGCTGAGGGGGGAGCAGTACTTC. Its protein is CASSLGPSWGLRGEQYF.